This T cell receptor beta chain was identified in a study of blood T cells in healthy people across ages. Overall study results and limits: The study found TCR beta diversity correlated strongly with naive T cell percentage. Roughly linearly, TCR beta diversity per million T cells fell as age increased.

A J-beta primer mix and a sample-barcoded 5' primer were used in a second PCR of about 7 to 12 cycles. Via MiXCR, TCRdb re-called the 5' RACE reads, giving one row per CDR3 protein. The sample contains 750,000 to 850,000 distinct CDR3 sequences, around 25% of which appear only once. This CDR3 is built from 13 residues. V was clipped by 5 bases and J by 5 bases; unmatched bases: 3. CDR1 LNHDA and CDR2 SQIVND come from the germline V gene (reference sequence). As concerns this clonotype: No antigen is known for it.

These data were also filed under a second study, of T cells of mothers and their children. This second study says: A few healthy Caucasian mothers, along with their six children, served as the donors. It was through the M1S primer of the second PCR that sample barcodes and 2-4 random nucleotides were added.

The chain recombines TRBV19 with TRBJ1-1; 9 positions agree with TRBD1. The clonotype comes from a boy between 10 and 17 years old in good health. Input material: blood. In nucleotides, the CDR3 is TGTGCCAGTAGTGACAGGGGGGGGACTGAAGCTTTCTTT. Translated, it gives CASSDRGGTEAFF.